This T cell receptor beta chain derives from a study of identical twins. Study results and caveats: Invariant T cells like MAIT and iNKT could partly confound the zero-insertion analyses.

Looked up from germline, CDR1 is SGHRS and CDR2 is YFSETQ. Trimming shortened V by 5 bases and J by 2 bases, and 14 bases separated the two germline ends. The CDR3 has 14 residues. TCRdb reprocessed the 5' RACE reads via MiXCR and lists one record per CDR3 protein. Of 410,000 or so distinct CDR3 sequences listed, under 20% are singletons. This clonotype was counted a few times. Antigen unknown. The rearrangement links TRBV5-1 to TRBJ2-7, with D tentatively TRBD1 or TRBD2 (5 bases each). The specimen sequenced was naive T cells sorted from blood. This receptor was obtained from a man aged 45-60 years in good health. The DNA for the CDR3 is TGCGCCAGCAGGTCGGGACCCTCTACCTACGAGCAGTACTTC. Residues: CASRSGPSTYEQYF.